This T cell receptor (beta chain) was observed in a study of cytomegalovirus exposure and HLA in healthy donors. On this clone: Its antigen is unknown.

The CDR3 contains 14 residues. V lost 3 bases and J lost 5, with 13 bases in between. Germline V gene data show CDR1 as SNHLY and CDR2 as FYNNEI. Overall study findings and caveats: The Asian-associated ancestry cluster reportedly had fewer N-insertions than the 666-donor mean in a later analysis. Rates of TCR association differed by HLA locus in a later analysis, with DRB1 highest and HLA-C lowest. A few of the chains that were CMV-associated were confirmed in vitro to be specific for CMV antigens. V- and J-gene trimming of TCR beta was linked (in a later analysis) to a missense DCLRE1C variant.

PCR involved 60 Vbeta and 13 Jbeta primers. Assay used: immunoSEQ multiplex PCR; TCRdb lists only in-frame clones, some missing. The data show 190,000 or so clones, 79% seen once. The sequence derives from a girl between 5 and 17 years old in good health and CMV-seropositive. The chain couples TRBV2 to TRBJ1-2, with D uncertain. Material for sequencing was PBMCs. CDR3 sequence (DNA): TGTGCCAGCAGTGATCGGCGGGTTTTTTATGGCTACACCTTC. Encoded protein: CASSDRRVFYGYTF.